The 26 T cell receptor beta chains below come from one sample, sequenced in a study of OX40 agonist ivuxolimab in advanced cancers. The repertoire was sequenced with immunoSEQ multiplex PCR; TCRdb's copy has only in-frame clones and lacks some. The table has about 72,000 clones, nearly 90% seen once. The material sequenced was CD4+ or CD8+ T cells sorted from blood, taken in a trial of the OX40 agonist ivuxolimab. The source is an adult with an advanced solid tumor such as melanoma, head and neck, liver or kidney cancer.

This clone was seen a single time. The CDR3 loop is CASSLWAKGNQPQHF. The CDR3 DNA reads as TGTGCCAGCAGCTTGTGGGCAAAGGGAAATCAGCCCCAGCATTTT. The J gene is TRBJ1-5, the V gene TRBV5-6; D is undetermined. The CDR3 runs 15 residues. Germline V lookup: CDR1 SGHDT, CDR2 YYEEEE. V lost 1 base, J lost 4 bases, and 12 bases lay in between.

The chain combines TRBV23-1 with TRBJ2-7; 8 bases match TRBD1. TRBV23-1 is reported as an ORF; its role is uncertain. V trimming: 0 bases; J trimming: 0 bases; junction bases outside the gene matches: 4. The CDR3 has 16 amino acids. CDR3 coding DNA: TGCGCCAGCAGTCAATCGAGGGACAGGTCCTCCTACGAGCAGTACTTC. It encodes CASSQSRDRSSYEQYF.

This rearrangement joins TRBV10-1 to TRBJ2-5, with D hard to call. CDR3 size: 12 residues. The V end lost 3 bases, the J end lost 3 bases, and 5 bases lay between the germline ends. Germline lookup yields CDR1 WNHNN and CDR2 SYGVQD (reference sequence). The chain's CDR3 is CASSDPEETQYF. The CDR3 DNA follows: TGCGCCAGCAGTGATCCGGAAGAGACCCAGTACTTC.

The chain is built from TRBV18 and TRBJ1-1; perhaps TRBD1 as D (5 bases). V lost 1 base and J lost 4, with 13 bases in between. This CDR3 is built from 15 residues. Germline values: CDR1 KGHSH, CDR2 LQKENI. The CDR3 spells CASSPHGGAATEAFF. The DNA of the CDR3 is TGTGCCAGCTCACCACACGGCGGGGCTGCCACTGAAGCTTTCTTT. The variable domain in full, with the rest retrieved from reference TRBV18 and TRBJ1-1, is NAGVMQNPRHLVRRRGQEARLRCSPMKGHSHVYWYRQLPEEGLKFMVYLQKENIIDESGMPKERFSAEFPKEGPSILRIQQVVRGDSAAYFCASSPHGGAATEAFFGQGTRLTVV.

The CDR3 spells CASSLTGQGFHEQFF. CDR3 DNA sequence: TGTGCCAGCAGCCTGACGGGACAGGGGTTCCATGAGCAGTTCTTC. V usage is TRBV4-2 and J usage is TRBJ2-1; 10 positions agree with TRBD1. Trimming at V came to 4 bases and at J to 8 bases, leaving 8 bases not matched to a gene. CDR3 length equals 15 residues. Germline CDR1 LGHNA, CDR2 YNFKEQ.

This sequence joins TRBV28 and TRBJ1-2, with D unresolved. The CDR3 covers 14 residues. Germline-derived CDR1 and CDR2 are MDHEN and SYDVKM. The V end was cut by 6 bases, the J end by 4 bases, with 15 bases between. This CDR3 is CASRRDAGGYGYTF. The DNA for the CDR3 is TGTGCCAGCAGACGAGACGCGGGTGGCTATGGCTACACCTTC.

The chain combines TRBV5-1 with TRBJ2-7; the D gene is possibly TRBD1 (6 bases). V lost 3 bases and J 0 bases, leaving 19 bases between the germline ends. Germline V gene lookup returns CDR1 SGHRS and CDR2 YFSETQ. The CDR3 length is 17 residues. The CDR3 reads CASSSTYGTLSSYEQYF. CDR3 nucleotides: TGCGCCAGCAGCTCTACCTACGGGACACTTAGCTCCTACGAGCAGTACTTC.

As DNA, the CDR3 is TGCGCCAGCAGCGTTTCTGCTAGCGGGAGTATGGCCGGGGAGCTGTTTTTT. Translated, it gives CASSVSASGSMAGELFF. The chain has TRBV5-1 and TRBJ2-2; TRBD2 matches at 10 bases. The CDR3 is made up of 17 amino acids. Germline V CDR1 and CDR2: SGHRS, YFSETQ. Losses at the gene ends were 4 bases for V and 6 bases for J; bases not matched to a gene: 12.

The CDR3 sequence is CASSLAREQYF. Written as DNA, the CDR3 is TGTGCCAGCAGCTTAGCGCGAGAGCAGTACTTC. The J gene is TRBJ2-7, the V gene TRBV7-2; the D is unclear. Looked up from germline, CDR1 is SGHTA and CDR2 is FQGNSA. V was shortened by 0 bases and J by 7 bases, with 4 bases between the two germline ends. The CDR3 loop spans 11 amino acids.

This sequence joins TRBV6-1 and TRBJ2-5, with no clear D. Germline V gene lookup returns CDR1 MNHNS and CDR2 SASEGT. Trimming cost V 7 bases and J 5 bases, with 17 bases left between them. This CDR3 has 14 residues. In DNA form, the CDR3 reads TGTGCCAGCAAAAACCTGGGAAGAACGGAGACCCAGTACTTC. This codes for CASKNLGRTETQYF.

V is TRBV19 and J is TRBJ2-7; the D gene is possibly TRBD1 (5 bases). Trimming took off 5 bases at V and 1 base at J, with 9 bases between the two ends. The CDR3 totals 13 residues. The germline V gene encodes CDR1 LNHDA and CDR2 SQIVND (reference sequence). CDR3 coding DNA: TGTGCCAGTAGTTCAGGGAATTCCTACGAGCAGTACTTC. Translated, it gives CASSSGNSYEQYF.

The chain combines TRBV6-6 with TRBJ1-2; D is unresolved. CDR3 length: 10 amino acids. The germline V and J ends were trimmed by 0 bases and 9 bases, with 2 bases remaining between them. Germline loops: CDR1 MNHNY, CDR2 SVGAGI (reference sequence). The CDR3 spells CASSYSSYTF. CDR3 DNA: TGTGCCAGCAGTTACTCGAGCTACACCTTC.

This clone occurred once. The J gene is TRBJ2-1, the V gene TRBV4-2, with TRBD2 matching over 9 bases. Germline V gene lookup returns CDR1 LGHNA and CDR2 YNFKEQ. The CDR3 has 14 amino acids. Trimming cost V 4 bases and J 10 bases; bases outside gene matches: 8. The CDR3 protein is CASSRLTSGDEQFF. The CDR3 nucleotides are TGTGCCAGCAGCCGGTTGACTAGCGGAGACGAGCAGTTCTTC.

This rearrangement joins TRBV5-1 to TRBJ2-7, with D maybe TRBD1 (5 bases). With 4 bases removed from V and 4 bases from J, the gap between germline ends came to 9 bases. Germline loops: CDR1 SGHRS, CDR2 YFSETQ. This CDR3 region has 12 residues. CDR3: CASSPDTYEQYF. The CDR3 DNA is TGCGCCAGCAGCCCGGACACTTACGAGCAGTACTTC.

The chain combines TRBV6-1 with TRBJ2-7, with a possible D match to TRBD1 (5 bases). From germline, CDR1 is MNHNS and CDR2 SASEGT. Trimming removed 6 bases at V and 0 bases at J, with 15 bases between. The CDR3 covers 15 residues. CDR3 nucleotides: TGTGCCAGCAGGCCCCAGACAGTATTCTCCTACGAGCAGTACTTC. This sequence encodes CASRPQTVFSYEQYF.

This chain connects TRBV6-6 to TRBJ1-2; 8 bases line up with TRBD1. The CDR3 has 15 amino acids. Looked up from germline, CDR1 is MNHNY and CDR2 is SVGAGI (reference sequence). V lost 2 bases to trimming and J lost 2 bases; unmatched junction nucleotides: 4. The CDR3 sequence is CASSYPRTGNYGYTF. CDR3 DNA: TGTGCCAGCAGTTACCCCAGGACAGGGAACTATGGCTACACCTTC.

This chain joins TRBV5-4 and TRBJ2-3, with D perhaps TRBD1 (5 bases). Germline values: CDR1 SGHNT, CDR2 YYREEE (reference sequence). The germline V and J ends were trimmed by 0 bases and 4 bases, with 12 bases remaining between them. This CDR3 has 15 residues. This chain's CDR3 is CASSLGATDADTQYF. The CDR3 nucleotides are TGTGCCAGCAGCTTGGGGGCGACAGACGCAGATACGCAGTATTTT.

This chain uses TRBV5-1 with TRBJ2-7; 10 nucleotides match TRBD1. Germline loops: CDR1 SGHRS, CDR2 YFSETQ. V dropped 0 bases and J dropped 4; count of bases not matched to a gene: 7. The CDR3 totals 16 residues. The CDR3 protein is CASSLGPGTGVYEQYF. The DNA of the CDR3 is TGCGCCAGCAGCTTGGGCCCCGGGACAGGGGTTTACGAGCAGTACTTC.

This chain connects TRBV7-8 to TRBJ2-7; D perhaps matches TRBD2 (5 bases). This CDR3 has 14 amino acids. Germline V lookup: CDR1 SGHVS, CDR2 FQNEAQ. V was cut by 7 bases and J by 0 bases, with 13 bases left in between. The CDR3 is CASTEGYGSYEQYF. The CDR3 DNA sequence: TGTGCCAGCACCGAGGGTTATGGCTCCTACGAGCAGTACTTC. Complete variable domain (other parts from reference TRBV7-8 and TRBJ2-7): GAGVSQSPRYKVAKRGQDVALRCDPISGHVSLFWYQQALGQGPEFLTYFQNEAQLDKSGLPSDRFFAERPEGSVSTLKIQRTQQEDSAVYLCASTEGYGSYEQYFGPGTRLTVT.

V and J are TRBV6-6 and TRBJ2-7; TRBD1 matches 9 bases. The V and J ends lost 6 bases and 0 bases, in that order; junction bases with no gene match: 6. CDR3 length: 15 amino acids. Germline CDR1 is MNHNY and CDR2 is SVGAGI (reference sequence). DNA of the CDR3: TGTGCCAGCAGCGTACAGGGGGCCCTCTCCTACGAGCAGTACTTC. It is translated as CASSVQGALSYEQYF.

V is TRBV28 and J is TRBJ1-6; D gene unclear. Trimming pared 3 bases from V and 7 bases from J, leaving 19 bases between. The germline gives CDR1 MDHEN, CDR2 SYDVKM. The CDR3 runs 17 residues. CDR3 bases: TGTGCCAGCAGTTTTCCGAGTAGATATGCCTCCAATTCACCCCTCCACTTT. It is translated as CASSFPSRYASNSPLHF.

This chain connects TRBV5-1 to TRBJ1-5; 11 bases are shared with TRBD1. Per germline, CDR1 SGHRS and CDR2 YFSETQ. The J segment lost 0 bases and the V segment lost 4 bases, leaving 3 bases of the junction unmatched. The CDR3 loop spans 16 amino acids. The CDR3 region is CASSKGQGDSNQPQHF. The DNA of the CDR3 is TGCGCCAGCAGCAAGGGACAGGGGGATAGCAATCAGCCCCAGCATTTT.

The chain employs TRBV7-2 and TRBJ2-2; TRBD2 might be the D (5 bases). The CDR3 spans 18 residues. The germline gives CDR1 SGHTA, CDR2 FQGNSA. V lost 5 bases and J lost 0, with 19 bases in between. In DNA, the CDR3 is TGTGCCAGCAGCCTACGAGAGGGTGGTGGAACGAACACCGGGGAGCTGTTTTTT. It translates to CASSLREGGGTNTGELFF.

The rearrangement links TRBV5-6 to TRBJ2-7; TRBD1 matches 10 bases. The CDR3 loop spans 15 amino acids. Germline trimming cut 3 bases from V and 13 bases from J; bases unmatched to any gene: 16. The germline gives CDR1 SGHDT, CDR2 YYEEEE. The CDR3 coding sequence is TGTGCCAGCAGCTCTCCGGGACAGGGGTCCTCCCTGGTCTACTTC. This gives the protein CASSSPGQGSSLVYF. The full variable domain, completed using reference TRBV5-6 and TRBJ2-7, is DAGVTQSPTHLIKTRGQQVTLRCSPKSGHDTVSWYQQALGQGPQFIFQYYEEEERQRGNFPDRFSGHQFPNYSSELNVNALLLGDSALYLCASSSPGQGSSLVYFGPGTRLTVT.

The V and J genes are TRBV18 and TRBJ2-7, with TRBD2 identical over 8 bases. V was clipped by 5 bases and J by 5 bases; unmatched bases: 5. The germline CDR1 and CDR2 sequences are KGHSH and LQKENI. This CDR3 is built from 13 residues. The CDR3 sequence: CASSAGGRNEQYF. The CDR3 DNA reads TGTGCCAGCTCAGCGGGGGGCAGGAACGAGCAGTACTTC.

The CDR3 here is CASSLDYRAGTQYF. The CDR3 DNA sequence: TGTGCCAGCAGCTTAGATTATAGGGCTGGTACGCAGTATTTT. The chain is built from TRBV11-2 and TRBJ2-3; D unresolved. Germline V gene data show CDR1 as SGHAT and CDR2 as FQNNGV. Trimming took 0 bases from V and 8 from J, leaving 12 bases between them. The CDR3 loop spans 14 amino acids.